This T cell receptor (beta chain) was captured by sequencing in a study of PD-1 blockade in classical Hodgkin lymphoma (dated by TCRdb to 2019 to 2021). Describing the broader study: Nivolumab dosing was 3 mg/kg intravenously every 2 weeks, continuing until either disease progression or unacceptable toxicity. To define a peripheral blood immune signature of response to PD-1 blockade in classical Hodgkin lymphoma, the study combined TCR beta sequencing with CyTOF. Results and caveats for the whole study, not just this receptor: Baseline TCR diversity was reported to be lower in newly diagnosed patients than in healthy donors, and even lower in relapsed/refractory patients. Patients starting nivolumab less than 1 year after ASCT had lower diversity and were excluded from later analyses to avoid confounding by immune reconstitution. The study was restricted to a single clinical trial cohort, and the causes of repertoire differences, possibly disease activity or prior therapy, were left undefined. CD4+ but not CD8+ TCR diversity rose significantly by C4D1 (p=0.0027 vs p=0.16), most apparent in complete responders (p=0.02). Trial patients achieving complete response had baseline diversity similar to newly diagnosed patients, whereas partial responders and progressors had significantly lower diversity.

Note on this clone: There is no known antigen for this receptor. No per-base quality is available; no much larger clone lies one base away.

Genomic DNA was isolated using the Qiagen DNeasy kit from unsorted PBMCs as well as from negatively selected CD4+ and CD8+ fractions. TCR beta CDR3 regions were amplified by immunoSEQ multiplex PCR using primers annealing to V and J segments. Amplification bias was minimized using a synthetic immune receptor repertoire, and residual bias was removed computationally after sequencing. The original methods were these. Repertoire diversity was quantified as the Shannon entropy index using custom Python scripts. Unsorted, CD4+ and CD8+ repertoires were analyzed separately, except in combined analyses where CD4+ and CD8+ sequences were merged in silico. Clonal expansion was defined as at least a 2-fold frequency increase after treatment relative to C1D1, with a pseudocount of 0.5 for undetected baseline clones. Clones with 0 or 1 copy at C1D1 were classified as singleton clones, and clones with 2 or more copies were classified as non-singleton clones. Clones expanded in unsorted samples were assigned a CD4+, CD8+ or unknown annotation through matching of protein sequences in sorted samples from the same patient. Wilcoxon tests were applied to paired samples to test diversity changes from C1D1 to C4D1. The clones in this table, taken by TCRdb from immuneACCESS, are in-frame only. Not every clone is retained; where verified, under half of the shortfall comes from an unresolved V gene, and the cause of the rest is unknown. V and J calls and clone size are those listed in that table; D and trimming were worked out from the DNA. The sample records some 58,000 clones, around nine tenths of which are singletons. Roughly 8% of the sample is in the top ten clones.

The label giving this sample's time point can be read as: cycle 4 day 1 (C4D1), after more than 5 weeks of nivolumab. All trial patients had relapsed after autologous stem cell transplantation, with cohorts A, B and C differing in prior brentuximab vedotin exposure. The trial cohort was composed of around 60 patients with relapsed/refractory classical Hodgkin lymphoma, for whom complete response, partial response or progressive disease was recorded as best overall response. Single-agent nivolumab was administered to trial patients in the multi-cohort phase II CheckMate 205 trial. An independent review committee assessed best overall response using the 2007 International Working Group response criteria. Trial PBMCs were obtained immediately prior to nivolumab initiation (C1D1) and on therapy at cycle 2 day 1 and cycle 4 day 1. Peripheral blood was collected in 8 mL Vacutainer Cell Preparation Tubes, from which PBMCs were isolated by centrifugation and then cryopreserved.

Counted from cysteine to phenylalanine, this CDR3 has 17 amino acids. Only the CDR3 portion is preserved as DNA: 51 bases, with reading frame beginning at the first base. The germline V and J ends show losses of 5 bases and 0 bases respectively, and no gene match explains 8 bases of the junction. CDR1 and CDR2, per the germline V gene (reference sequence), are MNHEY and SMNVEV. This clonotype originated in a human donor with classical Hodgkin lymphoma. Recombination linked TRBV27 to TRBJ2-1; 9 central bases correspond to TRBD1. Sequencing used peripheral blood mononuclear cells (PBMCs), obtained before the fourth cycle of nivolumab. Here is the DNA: TGTGCCAGCAGTCCCTTCCAACAGGGGGCCTCCTACAATGAGCAGTTCTTC. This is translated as CASSPFQQGASYNEQFF.